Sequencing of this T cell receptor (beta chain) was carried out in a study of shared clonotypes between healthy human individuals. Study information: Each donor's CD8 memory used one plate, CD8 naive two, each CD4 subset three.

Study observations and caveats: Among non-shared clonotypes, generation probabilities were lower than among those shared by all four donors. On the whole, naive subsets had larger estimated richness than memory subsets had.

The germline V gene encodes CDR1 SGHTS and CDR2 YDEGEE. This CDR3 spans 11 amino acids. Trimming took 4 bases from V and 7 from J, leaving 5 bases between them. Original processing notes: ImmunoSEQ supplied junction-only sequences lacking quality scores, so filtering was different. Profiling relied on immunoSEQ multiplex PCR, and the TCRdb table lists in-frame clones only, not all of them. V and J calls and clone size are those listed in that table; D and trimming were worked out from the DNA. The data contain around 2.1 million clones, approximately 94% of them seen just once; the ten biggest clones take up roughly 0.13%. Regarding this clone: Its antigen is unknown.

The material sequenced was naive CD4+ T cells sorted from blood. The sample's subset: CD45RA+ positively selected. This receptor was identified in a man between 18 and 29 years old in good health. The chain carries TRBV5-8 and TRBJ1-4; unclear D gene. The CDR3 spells CASSLIEKLFF. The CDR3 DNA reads TGTGCCAGCAGCCTAATTGAAAAACTGTTTTTT.